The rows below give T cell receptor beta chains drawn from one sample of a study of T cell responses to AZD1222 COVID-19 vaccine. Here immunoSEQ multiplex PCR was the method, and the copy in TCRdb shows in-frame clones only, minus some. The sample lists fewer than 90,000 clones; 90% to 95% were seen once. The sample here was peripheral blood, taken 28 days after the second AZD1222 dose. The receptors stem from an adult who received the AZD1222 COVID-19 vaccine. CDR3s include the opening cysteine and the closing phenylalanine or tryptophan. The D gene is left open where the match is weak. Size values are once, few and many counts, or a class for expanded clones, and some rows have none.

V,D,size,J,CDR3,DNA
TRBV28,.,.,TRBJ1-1,CASRLERVRLTEAFF,TGTGCCAGCCGCCTGGAGAGGGTGCGGCTCACTGAAGCTTTCTTT
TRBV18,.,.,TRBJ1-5,CASSRGQNQPQHF,TGTGCCAGCTCACGAGGACAGAATCAGCCCCAGCATTTT
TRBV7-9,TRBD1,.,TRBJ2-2,CASSTGQPNTGELFF,TGTGCCAGCAGCACGGGACAGCCGAACACCGGGGAGCTGTTTTTT
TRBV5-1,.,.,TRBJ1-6,CASSDNNSPLHF,TGCGCCAGCAGTGATAATAATTCACCCCTCCACTTT
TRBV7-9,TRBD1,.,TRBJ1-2,CASSSRDRGYGYTF,TGTGCCAGCAGCTCCCGGGACAGGGGCTATGGCTACACCTTC
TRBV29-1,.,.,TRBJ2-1,CSVGDWDPTYNEQFF,TGCAGCGTTGGAGATTGGGACCCCACCTACAATGAGCAGTTCTTC
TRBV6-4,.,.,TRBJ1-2,CASSQAQGVGYTF,TGTGCCAGCAGCCAGGCGCAGGGAGTGGGCTACACCTTC
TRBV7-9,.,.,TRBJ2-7,CASSEVERREQYF,TGTGCCAGCAGCGAAGTTGAAAGACGCGAGCAGTACTTC
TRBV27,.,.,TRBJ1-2,CASSFRRAPGGYTF,TGTGCCAGCAGTTTCCGCCGGGCCCCCGGGGGCTACACCTTC
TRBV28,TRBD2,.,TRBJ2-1,CASIAGGLDEQFF,TGTGCCAGTATAGCGGGAGGGCTAGATGAGCAGTTCTTC
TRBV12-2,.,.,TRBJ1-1,CASRLARGGDTEAFF,TGTGCAAGTCGCTTAGCGCGGGGGGGAGACACTGAAGCTTTCTTT
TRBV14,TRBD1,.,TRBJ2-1,CASSSRQGISNEQFF,TGTGCCAGCAGCTCCCGACAGGGGATTAGCAATGAGCAGTTCTTC
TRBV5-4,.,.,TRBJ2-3,CASSKTGGGTDTQYF,TGTGCCAGCAGCAAAACAGGGGGAGGGACAGATACGCAGTATTTT
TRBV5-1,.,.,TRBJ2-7,CASSLSSAYEQYF,TGCGCCAGCAGCTTGTCTAGCGCCTACGAGCAGTACTTC
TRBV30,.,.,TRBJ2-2,CAWCRGGNTGELFF,TGTGCATGGTGCCGAGGGGGGAACACCGGGGAGCTGTTTTTT
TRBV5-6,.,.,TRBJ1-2,CATRGRPNYGYTF,TGTGCCACCCGTGGGCGCCCTAACTATGGCTACACCTTC
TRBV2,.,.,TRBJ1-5,CASSESGNSNQPQHF,TGTGCCAGCAGTGAATCAGGGAATAGCAATCAGCCCCAGCATTTT
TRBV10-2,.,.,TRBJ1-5,CASSAHTGWRNQPQHF,TGCGCCAGCAGTGCCCATACAGGGTGGCGCAATCAGCCCCAGCATTTT
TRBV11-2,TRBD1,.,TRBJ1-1,CASSSGQLYTEAFF,TGTGCCAGCAGCTCGGGACAGCTTTACACTGAAGCTTTCTTT
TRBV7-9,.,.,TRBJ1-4,CASSLSVTANEKLFF,TGTGCCAGCAGCTTATCGGTTACAGCGAATGAAAAACTGTTTTTT
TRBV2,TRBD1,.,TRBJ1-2,CASSQGQGPYGYTF,TGTGCCAGCAGTCAAGGACAGGGTCCTTATGGCTACACCTTC
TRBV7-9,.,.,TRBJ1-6,CASSPWRGRYNSPLHF,TGTGCCAGCAGCCCCTGGCGGGGGAGATATAATTCACCCCTCCACTTT
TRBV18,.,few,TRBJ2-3,CASSPPSTDTQYF,TGTGCCAGCTCACCACCGAGCACAGATACGCAGTATTTT
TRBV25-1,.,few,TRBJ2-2,CATKTGRVAGNTGELFF,TGTGCCACCAAGACAGGGCGGGTAGCGGGAAACACCGGGGAGCTGTTTTTT
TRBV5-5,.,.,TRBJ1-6,CASSFHLGRVNSPLHF,TGTGCCAGCAGCTTCCATCTCGGTAGGGTTAATTCACCCCTCCACTTT
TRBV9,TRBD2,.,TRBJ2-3,CASSVGPGGLVPIDTQYF,TGTGCCAGCAGCGTAGGCCCAGGAGGACTAGTCCCCATAGATACGCAGTATTTT
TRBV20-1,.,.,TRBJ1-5,CSASKSGGQPQHF,TGCAGTGCTAGTAAGTCAGGTGGACAGCCCCAGCATTTT
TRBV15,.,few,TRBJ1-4,CATSRINEKLFF,TGTGCCACCAGCAGAATTAATGAAAAACTGTTTTTT
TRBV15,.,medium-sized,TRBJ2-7,CATSRDSTDEQYF,TGTGCCACCAGCAGAGATTCCACGGACGAGCAGTACTTC
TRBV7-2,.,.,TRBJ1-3,CASSGRGSGNTIYF,TGTGCCAGCAGCGGGAGGGGCTCTGGAAACACCATATATTTT
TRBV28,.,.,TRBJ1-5,CASSSPKGGGNQPQHF,TGTGCCAGCAGCTCCCCGAAGGGGGGCGGGAATCAGCCCCAGCATTTT
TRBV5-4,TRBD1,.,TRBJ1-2,CASSLAGTGWDYGYTF,TGTGCCAGCAGCTTGGCCGGGACAGGCTGGGACTATGGCTACACCTTC
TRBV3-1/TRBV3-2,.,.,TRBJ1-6,CASSHLAGASPLHF,TGTGCCAGCAGCCACTTGGCAGGGGCATCACCCCTCCACTTT
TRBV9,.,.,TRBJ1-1,CASSVTVRTEAFF,TGTGCCAGCAGCGTGACAGTGCGCACTGAAGCTTTCTTT
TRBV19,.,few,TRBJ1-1,CASSTARQNTEAFF,TGTGCCAGTAGTACCGCTAGACAGAACACTGAAGCTTTCTTT
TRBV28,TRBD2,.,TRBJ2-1,CASSRPGTSVYNEQFF,TGTGCCAGCAGTCGACCGGGGACTAGCGTTTACAATGAGCAGTTCTTC
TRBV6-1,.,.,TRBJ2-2,CASRATANTGELFF,TGTGCCAGCAGGGCGACAGCGAACACCGGGGAGCTGTTTTTT
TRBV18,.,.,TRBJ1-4,CASSPQDREKLFF,TGTGCCAGCTCACCACAGGATCGGGAAAAACTGTTTTTT
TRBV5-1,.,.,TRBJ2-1,CASSLVPSEGYNEQFF,TGCGCCAGCAGCTTGGTCCCTAGCGAAGGCTACAATGAGCAGTTCTTC
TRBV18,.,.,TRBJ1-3,CASSPQTAGRNTIYF,TGTGCCAGCTCACCACAGACTGCAGGGAGAAACACCATATATTTT
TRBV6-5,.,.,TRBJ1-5,CASSPLGSGNQPQHF,TGTGCCAGCAGCCCCTTGGGGTCAGGGAATCAGCCCCAGCATTTT
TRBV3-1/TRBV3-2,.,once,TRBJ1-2,CASSPGGDGYTF,TGTGCCAGCAGCCCTGGAGGGGATGGCTACACCTTC
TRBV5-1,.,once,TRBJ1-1,CASSLLSEDDGAFF,TGCGCCAGCAGCTTGCTTTCGGAAGATGATGGAGCTTTCTTT
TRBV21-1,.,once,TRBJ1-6,CASSTLISSYNSPLHF,TGTGCCAGCAGCACCCTGATCAGCTCCTATAATTCACCCCTCCACTTT
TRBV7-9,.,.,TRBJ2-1,CASSLSYNEQFF,TGTGCCAGCAGCTTATCTTACAATGAGCAGTTCTTC
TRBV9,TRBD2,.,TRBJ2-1,CASSAILAGANEQFF,TGTGCCAGCAGCGCCATACTAGCGGGAGCAAATGAGCAGTTCTTC
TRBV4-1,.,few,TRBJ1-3,CASSRGWRGGSGNTIYF,TGCGCCAGCAGCCGGGGTTGGAGAGGGGGCTCTGGAAACACCATATATTTT
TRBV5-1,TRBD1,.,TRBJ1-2,CASSLGPQGGGYGYTF,TGCGCCAGCAGCTTGGGCCCACAGGGGGGTGGCTATGGCTACACCTTC
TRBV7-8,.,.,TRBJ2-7,CASSSGPGASYEQYF,TGTGCCAGCAGCTCAGGCCCCGGGGCCTCCTACGAGCAGTACTTC
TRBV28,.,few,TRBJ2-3,CASSLSGDTQYF,TGTGCCAGCAGTTTAAGTGGAGATACGCAGTATTTT
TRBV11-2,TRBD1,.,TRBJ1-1,CASSFDRGQGTEAFF,TGTGCCAGCAGCTTCGACAGGGGGCAGGGCACTGAAGCTTTCTTT
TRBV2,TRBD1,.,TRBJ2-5,CASCGTGQETQYF,TGTGCCAGCTGTGGGACAGGCCAAGAGACCCAGTACTTC
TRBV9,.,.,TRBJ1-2,CASSASPSPNYGYTF,TGTGCCAGCAGCGCGTCCCCAAGCCCGAACTATGGCTACACCTTC
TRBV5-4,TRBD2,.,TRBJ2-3,CASSLPLAGLTDTQYF,TGTGCCAGCAGCTTACCACTAGCGGGACTAACAGATACGCAGTATTTT
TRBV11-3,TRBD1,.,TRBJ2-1,CASSRGQGRAYNEQFF,TGTGCCAGCAGCCGCGGACAGGGTCGGGCCTACAATGAGCAGTTCTTC
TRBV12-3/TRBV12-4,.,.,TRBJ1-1,CASSLVRGTEAFF,TGTGCCAGCAGTTTAGTGCGGGGAACTGAAGCTTTCTTT
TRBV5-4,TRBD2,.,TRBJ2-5,CASSSGTSGSRETQYF,TGTGCCAGCAGTAGCGGGACTAGCGGGAGTCGGGAGACCCAGTACTTC